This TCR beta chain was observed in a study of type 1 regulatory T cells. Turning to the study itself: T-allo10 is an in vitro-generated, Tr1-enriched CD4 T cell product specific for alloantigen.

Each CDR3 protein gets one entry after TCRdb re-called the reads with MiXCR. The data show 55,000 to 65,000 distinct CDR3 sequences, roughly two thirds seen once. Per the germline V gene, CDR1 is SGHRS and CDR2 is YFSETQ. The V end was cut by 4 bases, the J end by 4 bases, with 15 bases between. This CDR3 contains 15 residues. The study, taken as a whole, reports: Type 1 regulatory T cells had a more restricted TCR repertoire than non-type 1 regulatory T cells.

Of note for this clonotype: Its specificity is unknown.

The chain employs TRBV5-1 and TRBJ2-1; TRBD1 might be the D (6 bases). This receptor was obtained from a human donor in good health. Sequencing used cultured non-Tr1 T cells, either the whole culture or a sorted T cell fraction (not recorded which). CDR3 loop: CASSPVPTGYNEQFF. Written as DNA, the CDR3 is TGCGCCAGCAGCCCGGTCCCCACAGGGTACAATGAGCAGTTCTTC.